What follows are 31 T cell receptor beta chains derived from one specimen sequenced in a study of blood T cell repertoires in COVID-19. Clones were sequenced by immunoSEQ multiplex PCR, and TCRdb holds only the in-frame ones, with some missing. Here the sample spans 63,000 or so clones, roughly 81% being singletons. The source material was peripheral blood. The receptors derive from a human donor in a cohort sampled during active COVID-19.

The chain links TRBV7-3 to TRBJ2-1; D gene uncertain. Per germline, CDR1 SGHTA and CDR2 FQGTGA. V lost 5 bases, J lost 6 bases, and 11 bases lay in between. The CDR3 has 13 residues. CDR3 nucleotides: TGTGCCAGCAGCCCGCGGCACACCAATGAGCAGTTCTTC. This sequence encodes CASSPRHTNEQFF.

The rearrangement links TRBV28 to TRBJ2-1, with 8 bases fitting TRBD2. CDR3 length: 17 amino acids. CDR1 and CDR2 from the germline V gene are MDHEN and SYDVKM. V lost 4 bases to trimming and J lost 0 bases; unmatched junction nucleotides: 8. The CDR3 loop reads CASSSYSSGNSYNEQFF. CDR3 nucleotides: TGTGCCAGCAGTTCCTACAGTAGCGGGAACTCCTACAATGAGCAGTTCTTC.

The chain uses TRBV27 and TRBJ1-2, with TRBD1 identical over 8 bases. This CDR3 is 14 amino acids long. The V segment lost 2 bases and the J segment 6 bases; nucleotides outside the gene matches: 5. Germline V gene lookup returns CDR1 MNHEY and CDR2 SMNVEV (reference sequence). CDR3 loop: CASSLGRGHDGYTF. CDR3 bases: TGTGCCAGCAGTTTAGGCAGGGGGCACGATGGCTACACCTTC.

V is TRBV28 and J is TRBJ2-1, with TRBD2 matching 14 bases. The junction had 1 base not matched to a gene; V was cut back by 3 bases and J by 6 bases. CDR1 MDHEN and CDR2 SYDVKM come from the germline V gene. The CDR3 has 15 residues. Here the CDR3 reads CASSFGLAGGNEQFF. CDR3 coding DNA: TGTGCCAGCAGTTTCGGACTAGCGGGAGGCAATGAGCAGTTCTTC.

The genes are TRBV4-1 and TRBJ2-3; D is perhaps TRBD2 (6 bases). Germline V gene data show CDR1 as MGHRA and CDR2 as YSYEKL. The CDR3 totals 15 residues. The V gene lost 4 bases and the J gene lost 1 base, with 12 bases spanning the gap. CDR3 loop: CASSPPGVGTDTQYF. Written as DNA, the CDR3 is TGCGCCAGCAGCCCCCCGGGAGTGGGCACAGATACGCAGTATTTT.

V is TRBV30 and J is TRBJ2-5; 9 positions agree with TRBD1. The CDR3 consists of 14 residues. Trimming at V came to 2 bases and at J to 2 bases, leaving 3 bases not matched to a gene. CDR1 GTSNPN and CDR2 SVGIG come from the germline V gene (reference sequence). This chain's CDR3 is CAWSPGQGQETQYF. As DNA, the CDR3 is TGTGCCTGGAGTCCAGGACAGGGGCAAGAGACCCAGTACTTC.

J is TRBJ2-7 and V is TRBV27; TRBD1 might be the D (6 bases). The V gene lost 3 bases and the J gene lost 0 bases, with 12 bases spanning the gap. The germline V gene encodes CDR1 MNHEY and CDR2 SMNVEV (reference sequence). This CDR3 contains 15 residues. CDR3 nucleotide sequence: TGTGCCAGCAGTTTGGCTACAGGGATCTCCTACGAGCAGTACTTC. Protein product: CASSLATGISYEQYF.

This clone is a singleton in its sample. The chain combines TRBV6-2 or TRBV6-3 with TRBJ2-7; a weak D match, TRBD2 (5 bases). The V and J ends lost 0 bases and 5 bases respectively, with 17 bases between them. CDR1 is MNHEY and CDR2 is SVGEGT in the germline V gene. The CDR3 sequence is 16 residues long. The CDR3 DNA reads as TGTGCCAGCAGTTACTCGAACCCAGCGGATGCGGACGAGCAGTACTTC. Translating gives CASSYSNPADADEQYF.

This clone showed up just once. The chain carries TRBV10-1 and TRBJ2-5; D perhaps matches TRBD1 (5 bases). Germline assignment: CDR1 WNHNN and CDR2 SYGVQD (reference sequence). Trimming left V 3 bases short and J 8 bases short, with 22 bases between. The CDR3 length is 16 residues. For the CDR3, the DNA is TGCGCCAGCAGTGACAGGGTTACCGCAAACCTTGATACCCAGTACTTC. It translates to CASSDRVTANLDTQYF.

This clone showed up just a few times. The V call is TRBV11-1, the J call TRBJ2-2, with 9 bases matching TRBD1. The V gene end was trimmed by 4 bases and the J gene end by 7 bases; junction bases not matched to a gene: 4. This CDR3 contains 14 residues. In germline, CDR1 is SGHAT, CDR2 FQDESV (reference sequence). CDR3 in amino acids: CASSSGQGIGELFF. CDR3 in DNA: TGTGCCAGCAGCTCCGGACAGGGGATCGGGGAGCTGTTTTTT.

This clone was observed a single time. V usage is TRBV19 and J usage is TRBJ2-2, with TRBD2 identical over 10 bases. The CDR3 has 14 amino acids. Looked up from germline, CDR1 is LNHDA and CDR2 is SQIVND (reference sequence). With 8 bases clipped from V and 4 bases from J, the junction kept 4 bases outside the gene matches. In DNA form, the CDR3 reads TGTGCCAGTTCGGGACTAGCGACCACCGGGGAGCTGTTTTTT. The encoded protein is CASSGLATTGELFF.

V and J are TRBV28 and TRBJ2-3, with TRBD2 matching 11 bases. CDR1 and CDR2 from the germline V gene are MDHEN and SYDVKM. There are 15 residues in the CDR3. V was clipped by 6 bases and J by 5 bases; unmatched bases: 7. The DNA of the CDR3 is TGTGCCAGCAGCTTAGCGGGAGGGCCTGGAGATACGCAGTATTTT. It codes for CASSLAGGPGDTQYF.

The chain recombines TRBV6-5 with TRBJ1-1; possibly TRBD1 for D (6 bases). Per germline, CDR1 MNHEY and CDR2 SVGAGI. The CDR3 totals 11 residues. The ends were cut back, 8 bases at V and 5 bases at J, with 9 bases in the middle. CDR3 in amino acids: CASLRGTEAFF. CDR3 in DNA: TGTGCCAGCTTAAGGGGGACTGAAGCTTTCTTT.

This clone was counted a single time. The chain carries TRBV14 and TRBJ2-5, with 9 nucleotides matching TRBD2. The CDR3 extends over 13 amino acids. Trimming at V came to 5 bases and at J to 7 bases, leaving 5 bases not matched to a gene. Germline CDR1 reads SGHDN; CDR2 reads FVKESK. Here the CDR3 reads CASSASGMGTQYF. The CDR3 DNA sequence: TGTGCCAGCAGCGCTAGCGGGATGGGGACCCAGTACTTC.

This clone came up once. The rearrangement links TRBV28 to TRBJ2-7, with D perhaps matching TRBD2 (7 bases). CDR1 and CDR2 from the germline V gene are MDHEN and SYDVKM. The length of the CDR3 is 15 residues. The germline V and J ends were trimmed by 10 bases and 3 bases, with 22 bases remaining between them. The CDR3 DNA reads TGTGCCACCGCCCTGGGGGCGGGGGCAAACTACGAGCAGTACTTC. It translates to CATALGAGANYEQYF.

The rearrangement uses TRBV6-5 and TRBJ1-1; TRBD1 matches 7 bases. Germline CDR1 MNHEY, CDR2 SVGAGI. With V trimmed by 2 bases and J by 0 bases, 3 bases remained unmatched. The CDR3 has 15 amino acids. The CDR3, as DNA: TGTGCCAGCAGTTACCAAGGGGGCATGAACACTGAAGCTTTCTTT. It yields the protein CASSYQGGMNTEAFF.

CDR3 amino acids: CASSLDRRGGELFF. The CDR3, as DNA: TGCGCCAGCAGCTTGGACAGGAGAGGCGGGGAGCTGTTTTTT. This chain links TRBV5-1 with TRBJ2-2; D might be TRBD1 (5 bases). Trimming took off 0 bases at V and 7 bases at J, with 10 bases between the two ends. The CDR3 runs to 14 residues. Germline CDR1 SGHRS, CDR2 YFSETQ. Variable domain in full (rest from reference TRBV5-1 and TRBJ2-2): KAGVTQTPRYLIKTRGQQVTLSCSPISGHRSVSWYQQTPGQGLQFLFEYFSETQRNKGNFPGRFSGRQFSNSRSEMNVSTLELGDSALYLCASSLDRRGGELFFGEGSRLTVL.

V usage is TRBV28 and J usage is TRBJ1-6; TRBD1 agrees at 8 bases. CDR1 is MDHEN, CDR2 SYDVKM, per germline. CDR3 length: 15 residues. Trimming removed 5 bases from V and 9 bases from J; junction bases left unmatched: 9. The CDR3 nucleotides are TGTGCCAGCAGTATACAGGGGGTTCGTGGTTCACCCCTCCACTTT. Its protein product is CASSIQGVRGSPLHF.

Written as DNA, the CDR3 is TGTGCCAGCAGCCGTTCCGGGACAGGAAACGCCGGGGAGCTGTTTTTT. Protein product: CASSRSGTGNAGELFF. This sequence joins TRBV11-2 and TRBJ2-2, with 8 bases fitting TRBD1. V lost 5 bases to trimming and J lost 6 bases; unmatched junction nucleotides: 11. CDR3 size: 16 residues. From germline, CDR1 is SGHAT and CDR2 FQNNGV.

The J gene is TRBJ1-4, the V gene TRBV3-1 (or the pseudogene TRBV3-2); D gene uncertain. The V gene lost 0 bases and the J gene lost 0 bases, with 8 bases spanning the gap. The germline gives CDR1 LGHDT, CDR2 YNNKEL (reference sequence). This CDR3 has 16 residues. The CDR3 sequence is CASSQDPSATNEKLFF. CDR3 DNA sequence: TGTGCCAGCAGCCAAGATCCCAGTGCAACTAATGAAAAACTGTTTTTT.

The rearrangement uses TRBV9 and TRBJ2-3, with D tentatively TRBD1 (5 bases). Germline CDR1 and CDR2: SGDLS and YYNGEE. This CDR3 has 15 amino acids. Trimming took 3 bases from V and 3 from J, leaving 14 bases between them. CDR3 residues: CASSAKPPGTDTQYF. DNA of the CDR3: TGTGCCAGCAGCGCCAAACCTCCAGGGACAGATACGCAGTATTTT.

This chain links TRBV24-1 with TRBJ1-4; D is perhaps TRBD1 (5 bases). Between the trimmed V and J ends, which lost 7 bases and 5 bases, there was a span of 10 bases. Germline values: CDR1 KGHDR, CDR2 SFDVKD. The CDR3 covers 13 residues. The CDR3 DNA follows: TGTGCCACCAGCTCAGGGCTCAATGAAAAACTGTTTTTT. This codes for CATSSGLNEKLFF.

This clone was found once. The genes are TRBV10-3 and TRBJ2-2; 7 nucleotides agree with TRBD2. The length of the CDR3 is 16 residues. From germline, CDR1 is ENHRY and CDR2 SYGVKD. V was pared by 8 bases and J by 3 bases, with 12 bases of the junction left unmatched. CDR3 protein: CAISPGSGDHTGELFF. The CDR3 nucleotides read TGTGCCATCTCCCCTGGGAGCGGGGACCACACCGGGGAGCTGTTTTTT.

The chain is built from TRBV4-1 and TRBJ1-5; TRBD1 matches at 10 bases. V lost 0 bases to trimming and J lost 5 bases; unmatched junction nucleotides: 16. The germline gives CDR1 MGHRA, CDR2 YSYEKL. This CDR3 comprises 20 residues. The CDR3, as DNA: TGCGCCAGCAGCCAAGAACCCCACGGGTACGGGACAGGGGCATATCAGCCCCAGCATTTT. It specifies CASSQEPHGYGTGAYQPQHF.

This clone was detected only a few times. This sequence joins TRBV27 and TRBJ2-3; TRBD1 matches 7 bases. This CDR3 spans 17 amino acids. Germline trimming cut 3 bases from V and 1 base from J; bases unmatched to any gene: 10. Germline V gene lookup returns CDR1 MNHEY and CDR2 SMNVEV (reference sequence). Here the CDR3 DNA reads TGTGCCAGCAGTTTCCCTAACCGAGACAGGGGCACAGATACGCAGTATTTT. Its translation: CASSFPNRDRGTDTQYF.

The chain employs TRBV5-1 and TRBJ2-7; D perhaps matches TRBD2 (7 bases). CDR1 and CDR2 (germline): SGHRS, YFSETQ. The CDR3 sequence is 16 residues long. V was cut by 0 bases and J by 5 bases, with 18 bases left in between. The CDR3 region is CASSLGGAGAAHEQYF. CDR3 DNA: TGCGCCAGCAGCTTGGGGGGGGCGGGAGCTGCCCACGAGCAGTACTTC. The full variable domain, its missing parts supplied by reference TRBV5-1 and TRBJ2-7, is KAGVTQTPRYLIKTRGQQVTLSCSPISGHRSVSWYQQTPGQGLQFLFEYFSETQRNKGNFPGRFSGRQFSNSRSEMNVSTLELGDSALYLCASSLGGAGAAHEQYFGPGTRLTVT.

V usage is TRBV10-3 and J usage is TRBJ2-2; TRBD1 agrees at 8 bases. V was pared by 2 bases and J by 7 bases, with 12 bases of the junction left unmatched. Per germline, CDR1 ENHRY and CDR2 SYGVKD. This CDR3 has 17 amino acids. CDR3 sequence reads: CAISETRGTGNVGELFF. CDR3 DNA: TGTGCCATCAGTGAGACGCGCGGGACAGGCAACGTCGGGGAGCTGTTTTTT.

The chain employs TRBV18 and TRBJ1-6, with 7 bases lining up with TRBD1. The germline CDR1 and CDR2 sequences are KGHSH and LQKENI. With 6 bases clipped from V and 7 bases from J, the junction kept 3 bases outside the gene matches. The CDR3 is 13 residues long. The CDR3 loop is CASSSGGNSPLHF. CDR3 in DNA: TGTGCCAGCTCCTCAGGGGGGAATTCACCCCTCCACTTT.

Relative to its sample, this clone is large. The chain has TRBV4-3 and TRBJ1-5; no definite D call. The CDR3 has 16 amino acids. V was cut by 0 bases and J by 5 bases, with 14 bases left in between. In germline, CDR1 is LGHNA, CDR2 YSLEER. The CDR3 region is CASSQDLVGSYQPQHF. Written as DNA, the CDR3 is TGCGCCAGCAGCCAAGATCTCGTGGGGAGCTATCAGCCCCAGCATTTT.

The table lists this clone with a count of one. DNA of the CDR3: TGTGCCAGCAGTGAATGGACCCCGCGGGATGAGCAGTTCTTC. Translation: CASSEWTPRDEQFF. The chain couples TRBV2 to TRBJ2-1, with D maybe TRBD2 (5 bases). Trimming shortened V by 2 bases and J by 8 bases, and 13 bases separated the two germline ends. Looked up from germline, CDR1 is SNHLY and CDR2 is FYNNEI. This CDR3 is built from 14 residues.

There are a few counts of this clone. The CDR3 DNA reads as TGTGCCAGCAGCCCTTCCGGGGGCACCGGGGAGCTGTTTTTT. Amino acid sequence: CASSPSGGTGELFF. The rearrangement uses TRBV7-3 and TRBJ2-2; D perhaps matches TRBD2 (6 bases). V was cut by 5 bases and J by 4 bases, with 11 bases left in between. This CDR3 has 14 amino acids. Germline CDR1 reads SGHTA; CDR2 reads FQGTGA.